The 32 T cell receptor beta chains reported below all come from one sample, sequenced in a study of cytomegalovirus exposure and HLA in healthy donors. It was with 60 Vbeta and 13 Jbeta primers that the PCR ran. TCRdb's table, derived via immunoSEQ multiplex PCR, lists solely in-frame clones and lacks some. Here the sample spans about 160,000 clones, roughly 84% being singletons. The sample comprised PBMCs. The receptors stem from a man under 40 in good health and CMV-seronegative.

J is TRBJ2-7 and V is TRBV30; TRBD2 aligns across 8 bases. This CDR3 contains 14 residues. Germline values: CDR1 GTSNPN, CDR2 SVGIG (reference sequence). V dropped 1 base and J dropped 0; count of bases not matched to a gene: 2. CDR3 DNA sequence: TGTGCCTGGAGTGCCGGGACTAGCTCCTACGAGCAGTACTTC. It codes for CAWSAGTSSYEQYF.

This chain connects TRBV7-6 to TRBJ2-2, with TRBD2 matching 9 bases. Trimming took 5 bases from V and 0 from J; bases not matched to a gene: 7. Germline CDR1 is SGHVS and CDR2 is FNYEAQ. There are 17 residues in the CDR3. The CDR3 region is CASSPLAGTTNTGELFF. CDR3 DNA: TGTGCCAGCAGCCCTCTAGCGGGGACGACGAACACCGGGGAGCTGTTTTTT.

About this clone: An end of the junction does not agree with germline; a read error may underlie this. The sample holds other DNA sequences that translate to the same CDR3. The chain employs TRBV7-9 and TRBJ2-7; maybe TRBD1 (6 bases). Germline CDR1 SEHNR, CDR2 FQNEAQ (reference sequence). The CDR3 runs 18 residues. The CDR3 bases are TGTGCCAGTAGCTACACACCCCTGGCGGCAGGGGTGGCCGACGAGCAGTACTTC. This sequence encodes CASSYTPLAAGVADEQYF.

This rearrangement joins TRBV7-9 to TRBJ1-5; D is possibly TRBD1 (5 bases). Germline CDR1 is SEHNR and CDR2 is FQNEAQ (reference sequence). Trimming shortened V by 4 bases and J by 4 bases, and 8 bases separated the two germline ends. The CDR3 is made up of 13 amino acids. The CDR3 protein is CASSYGGNQPQHF. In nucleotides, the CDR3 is TGTGCCAGCAGCTATGGGGGGAATCAGCCCCAGCATTTT.

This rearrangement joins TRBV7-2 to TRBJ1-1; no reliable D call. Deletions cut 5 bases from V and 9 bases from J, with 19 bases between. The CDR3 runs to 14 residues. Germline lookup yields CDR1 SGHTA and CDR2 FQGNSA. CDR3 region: CASSPLVATNQAFF. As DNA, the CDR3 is TGTGCCAGCAGCCCCCTTGTCGCAACAAACCAAGCTTTCTTT.

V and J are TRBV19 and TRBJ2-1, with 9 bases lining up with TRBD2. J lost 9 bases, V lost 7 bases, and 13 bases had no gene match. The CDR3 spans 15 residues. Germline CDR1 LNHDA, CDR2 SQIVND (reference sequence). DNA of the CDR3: TGTGCCAGTACCTCCGGGACTAGCTTTGCAAGTGAGCAGTTCTTC. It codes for CASTSGTSFASEQFF. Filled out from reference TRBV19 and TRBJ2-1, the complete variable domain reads DGGITQSPKYLFRKEGQNVTLSCEQNLNHDAMYWYRQDPGQGLRLIYYSQIVNDFQKGDIAEGYSVSREKKESFPLTVTSAQKNPTAFYLCASTSGTSFASEQFFGPGTRLTVL.

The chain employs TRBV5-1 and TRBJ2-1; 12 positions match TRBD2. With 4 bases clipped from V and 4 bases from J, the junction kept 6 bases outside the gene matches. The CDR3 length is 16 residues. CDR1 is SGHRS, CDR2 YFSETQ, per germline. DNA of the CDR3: TGCGCCAGCAGCCCCCGACTAGCGGGAGAGTACAATGAGCAGTTCTTC. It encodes CASSPRLAGEYNEQFF.

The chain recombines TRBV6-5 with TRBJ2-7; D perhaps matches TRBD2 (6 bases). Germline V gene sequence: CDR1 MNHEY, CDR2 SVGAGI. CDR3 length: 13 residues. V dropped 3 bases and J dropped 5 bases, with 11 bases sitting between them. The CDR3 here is CASSYRRENEQYF. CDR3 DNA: TGTGCCAGCAGTTATCGACGGGAGAACGAGCAGTACTTC.

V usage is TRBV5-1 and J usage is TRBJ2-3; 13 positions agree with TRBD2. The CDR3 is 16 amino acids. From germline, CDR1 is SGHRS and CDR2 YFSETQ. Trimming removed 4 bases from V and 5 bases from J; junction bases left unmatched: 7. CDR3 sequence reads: CASSRTSGSGKDTQYF. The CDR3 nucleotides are TGCGCCAGCAGCCGGACTAGCGGGAGTGGGAAAGATACGCAGTATTTT.

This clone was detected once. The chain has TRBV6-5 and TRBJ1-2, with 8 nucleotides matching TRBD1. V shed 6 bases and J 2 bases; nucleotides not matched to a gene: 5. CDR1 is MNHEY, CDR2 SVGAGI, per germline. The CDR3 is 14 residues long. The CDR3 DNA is TGTGCCAGCAGCCGCAGGGGGCCCAACTATGGCTACACCTTC. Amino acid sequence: CASSRRGPNYGYTF.

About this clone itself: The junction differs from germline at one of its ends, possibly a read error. CDR3 in amino acids: CSSSLGGLSYEQYF. CDR3 nucleotides: TGTTCCAGCAGCTTAGGAGGGCTTTCCTACGAGCAGTACTTC. The chain has TRBV7-9 and TRBJ2-7; D possibly corresponds to TRBD2 (6 bases). The CDR3 is made up of 14 amino acids. The germline V gene encodes CDR1 SEHNR and CDR2 FQNEAQ (reference sequence).

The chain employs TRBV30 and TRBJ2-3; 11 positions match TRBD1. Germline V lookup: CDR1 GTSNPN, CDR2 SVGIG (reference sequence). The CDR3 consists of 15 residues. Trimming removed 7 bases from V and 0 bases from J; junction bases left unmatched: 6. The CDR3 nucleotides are TGTGCCTCCCACCGGGACAGGGGGAGCACAGATACGCAGTATTTT. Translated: CASHRDRGSTDTQYF.

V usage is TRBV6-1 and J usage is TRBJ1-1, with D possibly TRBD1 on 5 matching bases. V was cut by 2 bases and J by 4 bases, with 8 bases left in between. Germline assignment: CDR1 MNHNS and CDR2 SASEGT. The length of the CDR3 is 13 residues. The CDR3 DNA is TGTGCCAGCAGTGAATGGGGGGGCACTGAAGCTTTCTTT. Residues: CASSEWGGTEAFF.

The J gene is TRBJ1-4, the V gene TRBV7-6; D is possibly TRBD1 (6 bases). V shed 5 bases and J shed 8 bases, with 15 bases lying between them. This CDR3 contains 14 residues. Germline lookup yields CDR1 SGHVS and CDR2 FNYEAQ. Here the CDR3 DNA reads TGTGCCAGCAGCCCCGCCGGACAGCGGGAAAAACTGTTTTTT. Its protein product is CASSPAGQREKLFF.

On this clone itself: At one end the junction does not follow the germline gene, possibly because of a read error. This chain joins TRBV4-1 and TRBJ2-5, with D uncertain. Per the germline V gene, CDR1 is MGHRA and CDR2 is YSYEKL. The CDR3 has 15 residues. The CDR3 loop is CASSQVSEPQKTQYF. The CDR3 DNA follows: TGCGCCAGCAGCCAAGTTTCGGAGCCCCAAAAGACCCAGTACTTC.

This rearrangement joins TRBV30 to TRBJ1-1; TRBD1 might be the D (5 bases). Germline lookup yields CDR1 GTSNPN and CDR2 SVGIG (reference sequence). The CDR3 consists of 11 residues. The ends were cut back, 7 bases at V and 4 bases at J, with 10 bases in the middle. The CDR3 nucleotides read TGTGCCTCAGGGTGGAGCACTGAAGCTTTCTTT. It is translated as CASGWSTEAFF.

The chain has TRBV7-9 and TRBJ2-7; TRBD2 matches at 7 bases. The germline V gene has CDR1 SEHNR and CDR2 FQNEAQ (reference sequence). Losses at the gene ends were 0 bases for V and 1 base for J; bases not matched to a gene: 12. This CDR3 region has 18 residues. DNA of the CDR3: TGTGCCAGCAGCTTAGCGGGGGGGGACTACTTCTGGTCCTACGAGCAGTACTTC. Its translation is CASSLAGGDYFWSYEQYF.

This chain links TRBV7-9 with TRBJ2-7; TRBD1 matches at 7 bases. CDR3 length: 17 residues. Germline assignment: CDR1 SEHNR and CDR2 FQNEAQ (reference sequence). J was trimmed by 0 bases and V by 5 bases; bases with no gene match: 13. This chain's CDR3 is CASSPQPWGQISYEQYF. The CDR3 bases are TGTGCCAGCAGCCCCCAGCCCTGGGGACAGATCTCCTACGAGCAGTACTTC.

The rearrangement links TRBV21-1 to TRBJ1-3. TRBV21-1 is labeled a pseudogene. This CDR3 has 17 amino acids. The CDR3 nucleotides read TGTGCCAGCAGCAGAAAGCGGGTAGGGGAAAATGGAAACACCATATATTTT. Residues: CASSRKRVGENGNTIYF.

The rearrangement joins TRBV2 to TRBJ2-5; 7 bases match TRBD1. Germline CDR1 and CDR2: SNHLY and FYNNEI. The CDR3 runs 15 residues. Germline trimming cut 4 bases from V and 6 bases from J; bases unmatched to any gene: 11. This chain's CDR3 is CASSVDRDREQTQYF. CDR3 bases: TGTGCCAGCAGTGTGGACCGGGACAGAGAACAGACCCAGTACTTC. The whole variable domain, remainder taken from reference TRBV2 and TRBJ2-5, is EPEVTQTPSHQVTQMGQEVILRCVPISNHLYFYWYRQILGQKVEFLVSFYNNEISEKSEIFDDQFSVERPDGSNFTLKIRSTKLEDSAMYFCASSVDRDREQTQYFGPGTRLLVL.

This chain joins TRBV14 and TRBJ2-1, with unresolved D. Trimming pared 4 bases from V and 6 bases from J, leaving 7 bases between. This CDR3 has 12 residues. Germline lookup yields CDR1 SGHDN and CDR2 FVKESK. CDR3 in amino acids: CASSPHFNEQFF. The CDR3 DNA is TGTGCCAGCAGCCCTCACTTCAATGAGCAGTTCTTC.

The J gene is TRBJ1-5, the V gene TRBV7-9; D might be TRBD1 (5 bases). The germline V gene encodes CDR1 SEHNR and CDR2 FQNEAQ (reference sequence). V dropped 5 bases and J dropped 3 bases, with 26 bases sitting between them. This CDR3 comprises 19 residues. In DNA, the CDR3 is TGTGCCAGCAGCCCTCTTGAATTTGGGGTCTTAGGGGACAATCAGCCCCAGCATTTT. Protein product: CASSPLEFGVLGDNQPQHF. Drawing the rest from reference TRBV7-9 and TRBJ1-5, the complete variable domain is DTGVSQNPRHKITKRGQNVTFRCDPISEHNRLYWYRQTLGQGPEFLTYFQNEAQLEKSRLLSDRFSAERPKGSFSTLEIQRTEQGDSAMYLCASSPLEFGVLGDNQPQHFGDGTRLSIL.

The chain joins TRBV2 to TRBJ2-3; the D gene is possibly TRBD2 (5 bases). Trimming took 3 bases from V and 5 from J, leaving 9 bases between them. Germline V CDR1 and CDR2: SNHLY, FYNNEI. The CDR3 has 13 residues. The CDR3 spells CASSDSGRDTQYF. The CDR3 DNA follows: TGTGCCAGCAGTGATTCTGGGAGAGATACGCAGTATTTT. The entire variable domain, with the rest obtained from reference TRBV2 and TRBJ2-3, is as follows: EPEVTQTPSHQVTQMGQEVILRCVPISNHLYFYWYRQILGQKVEFLVSFYNNEISEKSEIFDDQFSVERPDGSNFTLKIRSTKLEDSAMYFCASSDSGRDTQYFGPGTRLTVL.

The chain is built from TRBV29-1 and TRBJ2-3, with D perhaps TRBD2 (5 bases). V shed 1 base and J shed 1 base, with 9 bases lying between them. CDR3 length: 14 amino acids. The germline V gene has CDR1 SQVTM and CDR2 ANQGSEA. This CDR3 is CSVEAASRTDTQYF. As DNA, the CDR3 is TGCAGCGTTGAAGCGGCTAGCCGCACAGATACGCAGTATTTT.

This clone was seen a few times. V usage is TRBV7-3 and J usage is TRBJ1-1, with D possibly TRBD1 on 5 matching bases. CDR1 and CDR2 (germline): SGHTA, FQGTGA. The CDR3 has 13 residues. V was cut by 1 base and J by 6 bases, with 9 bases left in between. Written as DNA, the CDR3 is TGTGCCAGCAGCTTAAAAAGGGGCTCTGAAGCTTTCTTT. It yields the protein CASSLKRGSEAFF. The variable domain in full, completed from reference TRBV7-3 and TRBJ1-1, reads GAGVSQTPSNKVTEKGKYVELRCDPISGHTALYWYRQSLGQGPEFLIYFQGTGAADDSGLPNDRFFAVRPEGSVSTLKIQRTERGDSAVYLCASSLKRGSEAFFGQGTRLTVV.

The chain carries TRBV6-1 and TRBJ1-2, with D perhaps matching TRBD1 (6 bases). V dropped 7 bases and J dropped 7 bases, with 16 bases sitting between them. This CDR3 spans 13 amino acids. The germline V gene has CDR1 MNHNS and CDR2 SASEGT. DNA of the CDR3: TGTGCCAGCAACCAAGACAGGTCGTCTGGCTACACCTTC. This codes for CASNQDRSSGYTF.

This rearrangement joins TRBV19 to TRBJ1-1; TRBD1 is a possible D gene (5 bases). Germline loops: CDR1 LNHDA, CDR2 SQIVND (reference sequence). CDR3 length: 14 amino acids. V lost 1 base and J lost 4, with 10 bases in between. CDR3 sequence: CASSIVGGGTEAFF. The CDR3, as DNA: TGTGCCAGTAGTATAGTGGGGGGAGGCACTGAAGCTTTCTTT. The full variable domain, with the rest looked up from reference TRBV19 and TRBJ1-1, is DGGITQSPKYLFRKEGQNVTLSCEQNLNHDAMYWYRQDPGQGLRLIYYSQIVNDFQKGDIAEGYSVSREKKESFPLTVTSAQKNPTAFYLCASSIVGGGTEAFFGQGTRLTVV.

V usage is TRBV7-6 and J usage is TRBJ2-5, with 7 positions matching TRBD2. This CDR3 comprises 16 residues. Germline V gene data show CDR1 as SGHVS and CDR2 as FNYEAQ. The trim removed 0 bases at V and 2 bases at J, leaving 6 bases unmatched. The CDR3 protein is CASSLAGSGPQETQYF. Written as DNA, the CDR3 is TGTGCCAGCAGCTTAGCGGGTAGCGGGCCGCAAGAGACCCAGTACTTC.

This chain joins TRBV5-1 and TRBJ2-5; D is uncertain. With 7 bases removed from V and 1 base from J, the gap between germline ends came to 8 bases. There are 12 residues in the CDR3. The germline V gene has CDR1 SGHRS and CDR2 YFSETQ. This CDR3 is CASSLSQETQYF. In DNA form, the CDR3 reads TGCGCCAGCTCCTTATCCCAAGAGACCCAGTACTTC.

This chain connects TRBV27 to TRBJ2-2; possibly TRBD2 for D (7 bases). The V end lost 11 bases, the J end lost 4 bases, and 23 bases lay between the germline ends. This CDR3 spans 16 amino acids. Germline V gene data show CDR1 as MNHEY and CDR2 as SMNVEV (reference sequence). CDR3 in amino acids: CARSRGGRYITGELFF. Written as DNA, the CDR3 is TGTGCCCGATCAAGGGGGGGCCGTTATATCACCGGGGAGCTGTTTTTT.

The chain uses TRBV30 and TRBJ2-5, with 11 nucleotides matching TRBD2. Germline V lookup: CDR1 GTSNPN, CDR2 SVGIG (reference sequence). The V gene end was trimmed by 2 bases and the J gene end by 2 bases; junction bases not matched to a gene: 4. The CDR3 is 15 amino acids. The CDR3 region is CAWSMGLAEQETQYF. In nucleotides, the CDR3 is TGTGCCTGGAGTATGGGACTAGCGGAGCAAGAGACCCAGTACTTC. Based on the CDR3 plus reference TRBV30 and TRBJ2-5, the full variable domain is SQTIHQWPATLVQPVGSPLSLECTVEGTSNPNLYWYRQAAGRGLQLLFYSVGIGQISSEVPQNLSASRPQDRQFILSSKKLLLSDSGFYLCAWSMGLAEQETQYFGPGTRLLVL.

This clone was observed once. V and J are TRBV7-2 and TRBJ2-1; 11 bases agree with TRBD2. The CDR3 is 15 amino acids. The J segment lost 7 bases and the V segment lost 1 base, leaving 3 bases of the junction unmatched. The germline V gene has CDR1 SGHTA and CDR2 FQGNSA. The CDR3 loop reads CASSLGLAGGNEQFF. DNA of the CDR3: TGTGCCAGCAGCTTAGGGCTAGCGGGAGGTAATGAGCAGTTCTTC.